Listed below are T cell receptor beta chains from one sample, sequenced in a study of graft-versus-host responses after intestinal transplantation. No antigen has been assigned to these receptors. Using immunoSEQ multiplex PCR, the repertoire was profiled, and TCRdb retains in-frame clones only, with some absent. The table records about 59,000 clones, around 93% of them present only once. The sequencing used unstimulated CD4+ T cells sorted from spleen or lymph node cells, collected before transplant. These receptors originate from a human donor who was the organ donor for an intestinal transplant. CDR3s include the opening cysteine and the closing phenylalanine or tryptophan. The D gene is left open where the match is weak.

V gene	D gene	J gene	CDR3 protein	CDR3 DNA
TRBV6-5	NA	TRBJ2-5	CASSYSSGQETQYF	TGTGCCAGCAGTTACTCTAGCGGCCAAGAGACCCAGTACTTC
TRBV5-1	NA	TRBJ1-6	CASSLTWYSPLHF	TGCGCCAGCAGCCTAACGTGGTATTCACCCCTCCACTTT
TRBV7-6	NA	TRBJ2-7	CASSRTRSYEQYF	TGTGCCAGCAGCCGGACTCGCTCCTACGAGCAGTACTTC
TRBV6-5	TRBD2	TRBJ2-7	CASGVAGGWDEQYF	TGTGCCAGCGGGGTAGCGGGGGGATGGGACGAGCAGTACTTC
TRBV9	NA	TRBJ2-3	CASSVGGSTDTQYF	TGTGCCAGCAGCGTAGGGGGCAGCACAGATACGCAGTATTTT
TRBV7-2	TRBD1	TRBJ2-5	CASSRRTGVETQYF	TGTGCCAGCAGCCGCCGGACAGGGGTAGAGACCCAGTACTTC
TRBV6-4	NA	TRBJ2-7	CASSDSPIYEQYF	TGTGCCAGCAGCGACTCGCCCATCTACGAGCAGTACTTC
TRBV29-1	TRBD1	TRBJ1-2	CSVATGKGHGYTF	TGCAGCGTTGCGACAGGGAAGGGCCATGGCTACACCTTC
TRBV28	NA	TRBJ1-2	CASSLQIQGGFVSYTF	TGTGCCAGCAGTTTACAGATCCAGGGAGGATTCGTGAGCTACACCTTC
TRBV6-6	NA	TRBJ1-1	CASSSRGTGRTEAFF	TGTGCCAGCAGTTCCCGCGGAACAGGGCGCACTGAAGCTTTCTTT
TRBV4-2	TRBD1	TRBJ2-7	CASSQDSYRGFYEQYF	TGTGCCAGCAGCCAAGATAGTTACAGGGGATTCTACGAGCAGTACTTC
TRBV18	NA	TRBJ2-5	CASSPPGETQYF	TGTGCCAGCTCACCACCGGGGGAGACCCAGTACTTC
TRBV6-4	NA	TRBJ2-7	CASSYSPWGYEQYF	TGTGCCAGCAGTTATAGCCCCTGGGGCTACGAGCAGTACTTC
TRBV19	TRBD2	TRBJ2-1	CASGLAGSYNEQFF	TGTGCCAGTGGACTAGCGGGGTCCTACAATGAGCAGTTCTTC
TRBV19	TRBD1	TRBJ1-1	CASSHGQGYTEAFF	TGTGCCAGTAGTCACGGACAGGGCTACACTGAAGCTTTCTTT
TRBV4-2	NA	TRBJ1-6	CASSQKGAPLHF	TGTGCCAGCAGCCAAAAGGGGGCACCCCTCCACTTT
TRBV5-4	NA	TRBJ1-2	CASSLDGFSFNYGYTF	TGTGCCAGCAGCTTGGACGGCTTTAGTTTTAACTATGGCTACACCTTC